This T cell receptor beta chain was captured by sequencing in a study of blood T cells in healthy people across ages. Study-wide results and limits: Possibly, changes in expanded clonotypes were confounded because donor CMV status was unknown.

The sample holds a few counts of this clonotype. Its cognate antigen is unknown. Since a much larger clone is just one base distant, this may be a read error. CDR3 size: 16 residues. Next came a second PCR, run for roughly 6 to 11 cycles, which used a sample-barcoded 5' primer along with a J-beta primer mix. Every molecule of cDNA carried a tag from a template-switch adaptor with 12 random nucleotides. There were at least 2.5 million CDR3-containing paired-end reads obtained from each sample. MiXCR was run by TCRdb on the 5' RACE reads, yielding one entry per CDR3 protein. This sample has approximately 680,000 distinct CDR3 sequences, with less than 40% found just once.

This chain links TRBV21-1 with TRBJ2-7. TRBV21-1 is a pseudogene. This clonotype was obtained from an elderly woman in good health. The sequencing input was blood. In DNA form, the CDR3 reads TGTGCCGGCAGCAAATCTTTTTTCGAGAGCTCCTACGAGCAGTACTTC. Its protein is CAGSKSFFESSYEQYF.